Below, 12 T cell receptor beta chains from the same sample are listed, as sequenced in a study of Graves' ophthalmopathy and Graves' hyperthyroidism. From RNA, the CDR3 regions of TCR beta chains were amplified and sequenced. The first round was an RT-PCR with HTBI primers, and the second round was a multiplex PCR. TCRdb recomputed calls from the multiplex PCR reads with MiXCR, one row per CDR3 protein. The sample shows some 39,000 distinct CDR3 sequences, roughly 49% of them seen only once. Sequencing used peripheral blood. The receptors stem from an adult woman with stable Graves' hyperthyroidism.

Many counts were recorded for this clonotype. The rearrangement joins TRBV4-1 to TRBJ2-7; D uncertain. CDR3 length equals 14 residues. Germline CDR1 reads MGHRA; CDR2 reads YSYEKL. Trimming took off 1 base at V and 2 bases at J, with 9 bases between the two ends. The chain's CDR3 is CASSQGSRTYEQYF. CDR3 nucleotides: TGCGCCAGCAGCCAAGGGTCCAGGACCTACGAGCAGTACTTC.

With regard to this clonotype: A read error may produce the germline difference seen at one junction end. The genes are TRBV10-3 and TRBJ2-5, with D possibly called TRBD1 or TRBD2 (5 bases each). CDR3 length equals 14 residues. Germline V gives CDR1 ENHRY, CDR2 SYGVKD. The CDR3 DNA reads TGTGCCGTCAGTGTGGGGTCGAGGGGAGAGACCCAGTACTTC. It encodes CAVSVGSRGETQYF.

Worth noting for this clonotype: One end of the junction is discordant with germline, which a read error may explain. This chain uses TRBV14 with TRBJ1-1; D uncertain. CDR3 length: 13 amino acids. Germline lookup yields CDR1 SGHDN and CDR2 FVKESK. The CDR3 DNA reads as TGTGCCAGCAGCCAAGATTCGAACAGTGAAGCTTTCTTT. Translation gives CASSQDSNSEAFF.

Note on this clonotype: A read error may produce the germline difference seen at one junction end. The rearrangement joins TRBV5-1 to TRBJ2-7; D is possibly TRBD1 or TRBD2 (5 bases each). Germline V gives CDR1 SGHRS, CDR2 YFSETQ. This CDR3 is built from 13 residues. CDR3 sequence (DNA): TGTGCCAGCGCACCTGGGGGCTCCTACGAGCAGTACTTC. Its translation is CASAPGGSYEQYF.

The chain employs TRBV5-4 and TRBJ2-3; D gene ambiguous. V lost 5 bases, J lost 0 bases, and 13 bases lay in between. The CDR3 runs 15 residues. Germline CDR1 is SGHNT and CDR2 is YYREEE (reference sequence). The CDR3 nucleotides are TGTGCCAGCAGTTTACCCGGAATTAGCACAGATACGCAGTATTTT. It specifies CASSLPGISTDTQYF.

V is TRBV19 and J is TRBJ2-7, with D maybe TRBD1 (7 bases). Deletions cut 4 bases from V and 5 bases from J, with 12 bases between. Germline CDR1 LNHDA, CDR2 SQIVND (reference sequence). The CDR3 contains 13 residues. The CDR3 reads CASSSQGGDEQYF. The CDR3 coding sequence is TGTGCCAGTAGTAGCCAGGGGGGCGACGAGCAGTACTTC.

This clonotype was observed a single time. The chain carries TRBV7-9 and TRBJ1-1; TRBD1 might be the D (6 bases). Germline loops: CDR1 SEHNR, CDR2 FQNEAQ (reference sequence). V shed 5 bases and J shed 1 base, with 20 bases lying between them. The CDR3 is 17 residues long. The CDR3 coding sequence is TGTGCCAGCAGCCTACGCAAGTTAGACAGGACGAACACTGAAGCTTTCTTT. Amino acid sequence: CASSLRKLDRTNTEAFF.

With respect to this clonotype: The junction shows a germline mismatch at one end, possibly a read error. The V and J genes are TRBV7-8 and TRBJ2-2; 16 positions match TRBD2. The CDR3 is made up of 16 amino acids. Germline V lookup: CDR1 SGHVS, CDR2 FQNEAQ. As DNA, the CDR3 is TGTGCCAGCAACCCAGCCGGGACTAGCGGGAGGGAGGAGCTGTTTTTC. It yields the protein CASNPAGTSGREELFF.

Ten or more counts support this clonotype. This rearrangement joins TRBV7-9 to TRBJ2-3, with D unresolved. Germline V gene sequence: CDR1 SEHNR, CDR2 FQNEAQ (reference sequence). V was cut by 6 bases and J by 5 bases, with 9 bases left in between. The CDR3 sequence is 12 residues long. CDR3 sequence (DNA): TGTGCCAGCAGTCACTGGCAAGATACGCAGTATTTT. It translates to CASSHWQDTQYF. Together with reference TRBV7-9 and TRBJ2-3, the CDR3 gives the full variable domain: DTGVSQNPRHKITKRGQNVTFRCDPISEHNRLYWYRQTLGQGPEFLTYFQNEAQLEKSRLLSDRFSAERPKGSFSTLEIQRTEQGDSAMYLCASSHWQDTQYFGPGTRLTVL.

This clonotype was picked up many times. The chain carries TRBV5-1 and TRBJ1-1, with D perhaps TRBD1 (6 bases). The CDR3 extends over 15 amino acids. Per the germline V gene, CDR1 is SGHRS and CDR2 is YFSETQ. With 4 bases removed from V and 2 bases from J, the gap between germline ends came to 15 bases. The CDR3 nucleotides read TGCGCCAGCAGCCGGAGAGGACAGTTCAACACTGAAGCTTTCTTT. Translated: CASSRRGQFNTEAFF.

CDR3 coding DNA: TGTGCCAGCAGCTCTCGACATACCGGGACAGATACGCAGTATTTT. This sequence encodes CASSSRHTGTDTQYF. The genes are TRBV5-5 and TRBJ2-3; D is unclear. Germline-derived CDR1 and CDR2 are SGHKS and YYEKEE (reference sequence). This CDR3 is built from 15 residues. The V end was cut by 3 bases, the J end by 3 bases, with 14 bases between.

The table lists this clonotype with many counts. The chain recombines TRBV24-1 with TRBJ1-5, with D perhaps matching TRBD1 (5 bases). The CDR3 totals 21 residues. V lost 2 bases and J 0 bases, leaving 25 bases between the germline ends. CDR1 KGHDR and CDR2 SFDVKD come from the germline V gene. Written as DNA, the CDR3 is TGTGCCACCAGTGATTCTTGGTCAACCTGGCGGGGCAGAAATAGCAATCAGCCCCAGCATTTT. It encodes CATSDSWSTWRGRNSNQPQHF.